This T cell receptor (beta chain) emerged from a study of blood T cells in healthy people across ages. The study, taken as a whole, reports: More naive CD4+ cells and higher diversity marked long-lived donors relative to aged donors.

For the second PCR, which ran for about 6 to 11 cycles, a sample-barcoded 5' primer and a J-beta primer mix were used. Via MiXCR, TCRdb re-called the 5' RACE reads, giving one row per CDR3 protein. The sample comprises just under 550,000 distinct CDR3 sequences, 24% of which are singletons, and 8.7% rests with the top ten. The CDR3 has 17 residues. V was cut by 5 bases and J by 1 base, with 20 bases left in between. CDR1 and CDR2 (germline): SGHAT, FQNNGV. There are a few counts of this clonotype. The antigen is not known. Every sample had a minimum of 6 million PBMCs isolated. These records were also assigned to another study, of T cells of mothers and their children. That report adds: Donors were a few healthy Caucasian mothers and their six children. Every mother supplied over 8 million TCR beta CDR3 reads and every child around 3 million.

The clonotype originates from a boy between 10 and 17 years old in good health. The chain links TRBV11-2 to TRBJ2-5; D possibly corresponds to TRBD2 (6 bases). Sequenced input: blood. This CDR3 reads CASSHLNRGRIQETQYF. CDR3 DNA sequence: TGTGCCAGCAGCCACTTAAACAGAGGGAGGATCCAAGAGACCCAGTACTTC.